The TCR beta chain under discussion was sequenced for a study of post-analysis software for immune sequencing data. Turning to the study itself: Patients had relapsing-remitting, secondary progressive or progressive-relapsing multiple sclerosis; some lacked subtype. Points from the study as a whole: Analysis by F measure revealed that same-batch samples clustered strongly together. The study found TRBV5-6, TRBV5-1 and TRBV20-1 among about 5 TRBV segments more frequent in patients than controls. A significant reduction in normalized Chao1 diversity was observed in multiple sclerosis patients versus controls.

The library was made from cDNA and included unique molecular identifiers. Between roughly 0.9 and 11 million T cells gave rise to some 490,000 cDNA molecules. Using its own MiXCR run on the PCR reads, TCRdb lists one record per CDR3 protein. The table lists more than 500,000 distinct CDR3 sequences, 34% of them singletons. Note on this clonotype: The antigen is not known.

Trimming took 1 base from V and 6 from J; bases not matched to a gene: 5. This CDR3 has 15 residues. Per germline, CDR1 SGHRS and CDR2 YFSETQ. The sequence came from a girl aged 2-17 years with multiple sclerosis. This chain uses TRBV5-1 with TRBJ1-4, with 8 bases identical to TRBD1. Sequenced material: blood. The CDR3 here is CASSLTGGLDEKLFF. The CDR3 DNA follows: TGCGCCAGCAGCTTGACAGGGGGACTTGATGAAAAACTGTTTTTT. The complete variable domain, with remaining parts taken from reference TRBV5-1 and TRBJ1-4, reads KAGVTQTPRYLIKTRGQQVTLSCSPISGHRSVSWYQQTPGQGLQFLFEYFSETQRNKGNFPGRFSGRQFSNSRSEMNVSTLELGDSALYLCASSLTGGLDEKLFFGSGTQLSVL.